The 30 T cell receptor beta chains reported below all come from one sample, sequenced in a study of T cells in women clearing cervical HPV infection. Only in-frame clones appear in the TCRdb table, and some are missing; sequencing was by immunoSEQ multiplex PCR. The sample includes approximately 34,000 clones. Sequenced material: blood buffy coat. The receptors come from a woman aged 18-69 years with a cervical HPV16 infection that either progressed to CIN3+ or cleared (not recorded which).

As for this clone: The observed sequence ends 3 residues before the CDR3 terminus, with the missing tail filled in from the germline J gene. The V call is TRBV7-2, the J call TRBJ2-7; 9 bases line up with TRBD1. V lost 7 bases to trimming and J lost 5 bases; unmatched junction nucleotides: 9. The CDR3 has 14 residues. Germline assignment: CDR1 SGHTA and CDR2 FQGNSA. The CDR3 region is CASTLQQGANEQYF. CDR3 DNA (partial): TGTGCCAGCACCCTGCAACAGGGGGCCAACGAG.

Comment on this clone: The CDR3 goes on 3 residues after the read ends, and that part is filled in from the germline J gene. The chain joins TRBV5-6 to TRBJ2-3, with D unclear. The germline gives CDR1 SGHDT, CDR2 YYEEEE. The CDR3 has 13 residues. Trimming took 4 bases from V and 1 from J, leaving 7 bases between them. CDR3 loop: CASSPQRTDTQYF. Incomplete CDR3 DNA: TGTGCCAGCAGCCCACAGCGCACAGATACG. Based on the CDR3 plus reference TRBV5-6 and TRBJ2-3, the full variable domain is DAGVTQSPTHLIKTRGQQVTLRCSPKSGHDTVSWYQQALGQGPQFIFQYYEEEERQRGNFPDRFSGHQFPNYSSELNVNALLLGDSALYLCASSPQRTDTQYFGPGTRLTVL.

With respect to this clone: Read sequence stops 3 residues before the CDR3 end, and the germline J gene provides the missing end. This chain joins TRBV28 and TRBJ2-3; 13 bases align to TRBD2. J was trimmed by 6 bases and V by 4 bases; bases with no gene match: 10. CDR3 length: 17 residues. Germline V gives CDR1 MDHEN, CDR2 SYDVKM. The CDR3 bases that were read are TGTGCCAGCAGTTCTCGGACTAGCGGGAGCCCCTTGGATACG. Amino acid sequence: CASSSRTSGSPLDT. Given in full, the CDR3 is CASSSRTSGSPLDTQYF. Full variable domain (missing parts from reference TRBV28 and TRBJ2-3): DVKVTQSSRYLVKRTGEKVFLECVQDMDHENMFWYRQDPGLGLRLIYFSYDVKMKEKGDIPEGYSVSREKKERFSLILESASTNQTSMYLCASSSRTSGSPLDTQYFGPGTRLTVL.

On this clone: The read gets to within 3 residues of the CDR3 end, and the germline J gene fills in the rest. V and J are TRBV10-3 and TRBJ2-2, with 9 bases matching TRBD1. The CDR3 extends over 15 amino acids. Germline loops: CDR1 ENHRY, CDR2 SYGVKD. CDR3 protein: CAISDGTGLNEKLFF. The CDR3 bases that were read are TGTGCCATCAGTGACGGGACAGGGCTTAATGAAAAG.

The CDR3 loop is CASSESHAAGDGYTF. The part of the CDR3 DNA that was read is TGTGCCAGCAGTGAATCACACGCCGCGGGGGATGGC. The chain carries TRBV6-1 and TRBJ1-2; D might be TRBD1 (5 bases). Coverage ceases 3 residues before the CDR3 finishes, and the germline J gene fills in the end. CDR3 length equals 15 residues. The germline V and J ends were trimmed by 2 bases and 6 bases, with 16 bases remaining between them. CDR1 and CDR2 (germline): MNHNS, SASEGT.

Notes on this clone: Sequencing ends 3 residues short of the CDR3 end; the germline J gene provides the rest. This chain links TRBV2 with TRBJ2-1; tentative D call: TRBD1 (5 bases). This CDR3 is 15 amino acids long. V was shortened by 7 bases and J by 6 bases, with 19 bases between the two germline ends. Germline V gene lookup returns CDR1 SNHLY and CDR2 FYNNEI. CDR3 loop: CASTGRTSTFNEQFF. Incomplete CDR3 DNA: TGTGCCAGCACCGGCCGGACAAGCACCTTCAATGAG.

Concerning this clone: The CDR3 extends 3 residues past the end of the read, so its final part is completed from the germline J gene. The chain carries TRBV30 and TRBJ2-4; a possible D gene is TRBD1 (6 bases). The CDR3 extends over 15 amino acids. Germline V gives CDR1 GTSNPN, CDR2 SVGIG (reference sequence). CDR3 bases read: TGTGCCTGGAGCAGACTTAGGGACAACCGCTATGGT. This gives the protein CAWSRLRDNRYG. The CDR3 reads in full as CAWSRLRDNRYGQYF.

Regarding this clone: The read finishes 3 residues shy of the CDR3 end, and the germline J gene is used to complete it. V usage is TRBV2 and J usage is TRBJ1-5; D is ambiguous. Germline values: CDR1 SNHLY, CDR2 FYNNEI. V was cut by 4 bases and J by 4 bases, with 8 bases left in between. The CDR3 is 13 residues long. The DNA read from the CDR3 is TGTGCCAGCAGTGGGGCGGGGAATCAGCCC. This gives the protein CASSGAGNQP. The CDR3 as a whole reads CASSGAGNQPQHF.

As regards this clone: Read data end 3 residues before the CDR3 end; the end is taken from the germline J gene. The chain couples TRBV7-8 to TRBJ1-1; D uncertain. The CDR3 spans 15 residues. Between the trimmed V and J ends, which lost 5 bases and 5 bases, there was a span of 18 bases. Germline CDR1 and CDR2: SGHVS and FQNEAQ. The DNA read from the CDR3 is TGTGCCAGCAGCCTGCACCGGGGTAGTTATACTGAA. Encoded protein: CASSLHRGSYTE. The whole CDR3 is CASSLHRGSYTEAFF.

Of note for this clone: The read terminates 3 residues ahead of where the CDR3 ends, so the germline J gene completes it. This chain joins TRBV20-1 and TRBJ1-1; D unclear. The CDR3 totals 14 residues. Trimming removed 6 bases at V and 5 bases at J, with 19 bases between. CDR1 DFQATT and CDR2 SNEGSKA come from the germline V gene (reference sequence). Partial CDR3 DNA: TGCAGTGCCCCTTGGGAAGGCGCGGGGACTGAA. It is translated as CSAPWEGAGTE. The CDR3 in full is CSAPWEGAGTEAFF.

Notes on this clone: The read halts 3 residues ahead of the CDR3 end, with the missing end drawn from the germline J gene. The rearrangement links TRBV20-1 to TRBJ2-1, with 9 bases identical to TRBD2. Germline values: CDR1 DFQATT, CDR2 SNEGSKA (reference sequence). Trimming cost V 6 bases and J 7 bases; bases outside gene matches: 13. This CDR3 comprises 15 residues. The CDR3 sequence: CSARAGTSLGNEQFF. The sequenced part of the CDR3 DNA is TGCAGTGCGCGAGCCGGGACTAGCTTGGGAAATGAG.

Partial CDR3 DNA: TGTGCCAGTAGTTATGCGGAAGGGGCCCCAAACATT. Its translation: CASSYAEGAPNI. The whole CDR3 is CASSYAEGAPNIQYF. J is TRBJ2-4 and V is TRBV19; TRBD1 might be the D (5 bases). The observed sequence ends 3 residues before the CDR3 terminus, with the missing tail filled in from the germline J gene. The CDR3 spans 15 residues. Germline assignment: CDR1 LNHDA and CDR2 SQIVND (reference sequence). Deletions cut 5 bases from V and 6 bases from J, with 17 bases between.

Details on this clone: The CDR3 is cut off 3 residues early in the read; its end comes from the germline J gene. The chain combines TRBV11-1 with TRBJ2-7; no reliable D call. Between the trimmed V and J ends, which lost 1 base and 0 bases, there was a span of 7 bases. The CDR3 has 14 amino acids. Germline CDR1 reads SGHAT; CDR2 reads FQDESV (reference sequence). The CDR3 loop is CASSLGGYSYEQYF. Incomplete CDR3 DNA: TGTGCCAGCAGCTTAGGCGGATACTCCTACGAG.

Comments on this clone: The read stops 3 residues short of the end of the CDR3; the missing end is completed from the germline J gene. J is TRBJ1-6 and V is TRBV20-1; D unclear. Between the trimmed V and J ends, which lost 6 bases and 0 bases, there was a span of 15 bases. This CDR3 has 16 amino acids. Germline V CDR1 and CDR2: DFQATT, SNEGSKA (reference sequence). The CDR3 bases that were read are TGCAGTGCCACCCTGGGCGGGAGCTCCTATAATTCACCC. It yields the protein CSATLGGSSYNSP. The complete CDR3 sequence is CSATLGGSSYNSPLHF.

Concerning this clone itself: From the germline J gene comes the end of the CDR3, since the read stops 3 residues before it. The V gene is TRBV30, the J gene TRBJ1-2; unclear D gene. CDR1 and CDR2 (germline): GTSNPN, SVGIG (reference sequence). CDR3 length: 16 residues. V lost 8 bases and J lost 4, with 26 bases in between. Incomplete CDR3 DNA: TGTGCCAGCTTTTTTGTCAGTGGCAGCCAGGTCTATGGC. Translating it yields CASFFVSGSQVYG. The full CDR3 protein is CASFFVSGSQVYGYTF. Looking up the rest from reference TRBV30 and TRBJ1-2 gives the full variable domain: SQTIHQWPATLVQPVGSPLSLECTVEGTSNPNLYWYRQAAGRGLQLLFYSVGIGQISSEVPQNLSASRPQDRQFILSSKKLLLSDSGFYLCASFFVSGSQVYGYTFGSGTRLTVV.

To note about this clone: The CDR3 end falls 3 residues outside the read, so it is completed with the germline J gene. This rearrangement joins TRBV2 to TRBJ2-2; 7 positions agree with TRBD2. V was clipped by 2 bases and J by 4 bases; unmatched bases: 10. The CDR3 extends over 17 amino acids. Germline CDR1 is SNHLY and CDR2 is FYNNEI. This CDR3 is CASSEIWAGAITGELFF. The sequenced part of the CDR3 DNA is TGTGCCAGCAGTGAAATCTGGGCGGGAGCCATCACCGGGGAG.

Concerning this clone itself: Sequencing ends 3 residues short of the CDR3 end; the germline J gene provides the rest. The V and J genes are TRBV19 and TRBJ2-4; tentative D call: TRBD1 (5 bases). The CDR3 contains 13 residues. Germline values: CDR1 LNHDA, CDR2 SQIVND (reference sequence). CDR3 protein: CASGHDSNYGQYF. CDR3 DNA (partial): TGTGCCAGCGGACATGATTCAAACTATGGT. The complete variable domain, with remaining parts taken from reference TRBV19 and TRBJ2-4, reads DGGITQSPKYLFRKEGQNVTLSCEQNLNHDAMYWYRQDPGQGLRLIYYSQIVNDFQKGDIAEGYSVSREKKESFPLTVTSAQKNPTAFYLCASGHDSNYGQYFGAGTRLSVL.

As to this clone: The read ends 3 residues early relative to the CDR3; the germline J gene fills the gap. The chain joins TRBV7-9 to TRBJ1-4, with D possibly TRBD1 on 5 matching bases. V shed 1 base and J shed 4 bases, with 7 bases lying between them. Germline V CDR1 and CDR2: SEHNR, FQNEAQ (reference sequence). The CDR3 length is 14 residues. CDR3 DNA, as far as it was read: TGTGCCAGCAGCTTAGGACAGATTAATGAAAAA. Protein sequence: CASSLGQINEK. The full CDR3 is CASSLGQINEKLFF. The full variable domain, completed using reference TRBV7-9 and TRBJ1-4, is DTGVSQNPRHKITKRGQNVTFRCDPISEHNRLYWYRQTLGQGPEFLTYFQNEAQLEKSRLLSDRFSAERPKGSFSTLEIQRTEQGDSAMYLCASSLGQINEKLFFGSGTQLSVL.

The DNA read from the CDR3 is TGCAGTGCTAGAGATCCAAGGACTAGCGTTTTGTATGAG. Amino acids: CSARDPRTSVLYE. The whole CDR3 is CSARDPRTSVLYEQFF. The chain is built from TRBV20-1 and TRBJ2-1; 9 bases fit TRBD2. With the read ending 3 residues before the CDR3 end, the germline J gene is used to fill in that end. J was trimmed by 8 bases and V by 0 bases; bases with no gene match: 11. The CDR3 is 16 residues long. Per the germline V gene, CDR1 is DFQATT and CDR2 is SNEGSKA (reference sequence).

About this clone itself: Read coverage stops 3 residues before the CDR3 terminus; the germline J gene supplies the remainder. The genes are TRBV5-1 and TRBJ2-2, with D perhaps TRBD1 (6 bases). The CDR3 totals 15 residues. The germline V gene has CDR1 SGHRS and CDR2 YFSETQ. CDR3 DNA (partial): TGCGCCAGCAGCTTGGTACAGGGAACTAATGAAAAG. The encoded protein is CASSLVQGTNEK. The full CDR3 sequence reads CASSLVQGTNEKLFF.

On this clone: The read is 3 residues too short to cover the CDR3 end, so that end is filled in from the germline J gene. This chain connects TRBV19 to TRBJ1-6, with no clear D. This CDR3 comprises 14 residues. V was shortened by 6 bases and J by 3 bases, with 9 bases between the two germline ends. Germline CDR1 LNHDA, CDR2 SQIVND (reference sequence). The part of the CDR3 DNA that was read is TGTGCCAGTAGGTCAGAACGCTATAATTCACCC. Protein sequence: CASRSERYNSP. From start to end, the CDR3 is CASRSERYNSPLHF.

Partial CDR3 DNA: TGTGCCAGCAGCTTAACCGGACTTAATCAGCCC. Amino acid sequence: CASSLTGLNQP. The full CDR3 sequence reads CASSLTGLNQPQHF. The gene calls are TRBV7-9 and TRBJ1-5; no clear D gene. With the read ending 3 residues before the CDR3 end, the germline J gene is used to fill in that end. Trimming took off 2 bases at V and 4 bases at J, with 9 bases between the two ends. The germline V gene has CDR1 SEHNR and CDR2 FQNEAQ (reference sequence). This CDR3 has 14 residues.

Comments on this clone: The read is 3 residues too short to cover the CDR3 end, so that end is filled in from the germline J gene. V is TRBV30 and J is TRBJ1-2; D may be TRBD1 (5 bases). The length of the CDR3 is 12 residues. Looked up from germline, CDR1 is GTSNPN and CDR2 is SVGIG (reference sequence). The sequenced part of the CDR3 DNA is TGTGCCTTCAATCAGGGAGGCTACGAC. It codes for CAFNQGGYD. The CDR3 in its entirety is CAFNQGGYDYTF. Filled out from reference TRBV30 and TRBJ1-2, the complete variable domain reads SQTIHQWPATLVQPVGSPLSLECTVEGTSNPNLYWYRQAAGRGLQLLFYSVGIGQISSEVPQNLSASRPQDRQFILSSKKLLLSDSGFYLCAFNQGGYDYTFGSGTRLTVV.

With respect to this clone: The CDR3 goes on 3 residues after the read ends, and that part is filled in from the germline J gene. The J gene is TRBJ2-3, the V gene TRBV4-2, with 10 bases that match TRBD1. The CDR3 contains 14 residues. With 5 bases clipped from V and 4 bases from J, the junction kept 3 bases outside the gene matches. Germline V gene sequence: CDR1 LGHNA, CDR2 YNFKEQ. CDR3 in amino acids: CASSIGQGADTQYF. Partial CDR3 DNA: TGTGCCAGCAGCATCGGACAGGGGGCAGATACG.

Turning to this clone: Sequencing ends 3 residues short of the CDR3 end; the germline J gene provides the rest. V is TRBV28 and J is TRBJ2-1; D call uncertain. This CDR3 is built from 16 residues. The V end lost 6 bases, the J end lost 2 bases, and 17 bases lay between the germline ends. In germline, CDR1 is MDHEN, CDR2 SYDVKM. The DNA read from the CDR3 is TGTGCCAGCAGCTCCCCGACATTCTCGACCTACAATGAG. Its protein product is CASSSPTFSTYNE. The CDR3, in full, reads CASSSPTFSTYNEQFF. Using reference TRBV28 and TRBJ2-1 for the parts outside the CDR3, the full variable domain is DVKVTQSSRYLVKRTGEKVFLECVQDMDHENMFWYRQDPGLGLRLIYFSYDVKMKEKGDIPEGYSVSREKKERFSLILESASTNQTSMYLCASSSPTFSTYNEQFFGPGTRLTVL.

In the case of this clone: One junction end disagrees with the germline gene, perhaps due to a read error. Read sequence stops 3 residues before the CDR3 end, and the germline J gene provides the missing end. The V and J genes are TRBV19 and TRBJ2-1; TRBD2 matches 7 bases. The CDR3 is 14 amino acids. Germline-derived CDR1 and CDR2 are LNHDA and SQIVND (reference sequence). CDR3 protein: CAGSIGPSGGEQFF. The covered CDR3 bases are TGTGCCGGTAGTATTGGGCCTAGCGGTGGTGAG. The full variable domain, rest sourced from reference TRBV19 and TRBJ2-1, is DGGITQSPKYLFRKEGQNVTLSCEQNLNHDAMYWYRQDPGQGLRLIYYSQIVNDFQKGDIAEGYSVSREKKESFPLTVTSAQKNPTAFYLCAGSIGPSGGEQFFGPGTRLTVL.

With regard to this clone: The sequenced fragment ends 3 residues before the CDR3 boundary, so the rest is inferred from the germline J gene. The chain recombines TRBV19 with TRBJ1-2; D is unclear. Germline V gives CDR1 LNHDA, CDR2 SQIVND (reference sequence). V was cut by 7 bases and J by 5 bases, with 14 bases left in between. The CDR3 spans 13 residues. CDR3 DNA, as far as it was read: TGTGCCAGTACCCCTGACATTCGATATGGC. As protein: CASTPDIRYG. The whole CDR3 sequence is CASTPDIRYGYTF.

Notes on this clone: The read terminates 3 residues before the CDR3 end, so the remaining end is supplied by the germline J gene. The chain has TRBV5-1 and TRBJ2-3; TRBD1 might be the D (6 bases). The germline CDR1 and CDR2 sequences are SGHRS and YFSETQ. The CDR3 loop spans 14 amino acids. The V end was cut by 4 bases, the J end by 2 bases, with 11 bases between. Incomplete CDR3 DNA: TGCGCCAGCAGCCAGGGGCTAGTCACAGATACG. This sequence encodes CASSQGLVTDT. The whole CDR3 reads CASSQGLVTDTQYF.

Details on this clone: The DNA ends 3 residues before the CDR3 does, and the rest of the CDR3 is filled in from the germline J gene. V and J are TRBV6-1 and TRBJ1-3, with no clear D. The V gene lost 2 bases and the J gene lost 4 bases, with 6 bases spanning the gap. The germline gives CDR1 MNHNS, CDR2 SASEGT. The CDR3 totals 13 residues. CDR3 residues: CASSETFGNTIYF. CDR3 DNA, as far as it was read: TGTGCCAGCAGTGAAACTTTCGGAAACACC.

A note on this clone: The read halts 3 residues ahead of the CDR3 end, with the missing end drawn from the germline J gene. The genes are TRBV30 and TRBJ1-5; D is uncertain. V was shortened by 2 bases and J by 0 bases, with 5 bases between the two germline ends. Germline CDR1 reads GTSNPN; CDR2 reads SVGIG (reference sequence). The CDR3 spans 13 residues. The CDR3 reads CAWSSNSNQPQHF. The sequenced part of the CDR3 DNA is TGTGCCTGGAGTTCTAATAGCAATCAGCCC.